One and the same sample provided the 18 T cell receptor beta chains below, sequenced in a study of technical replicates of blood from several donors (dated by TCRdb to about 2017). The library was built by means of the immunoSEQ multiplex PCR assay. The table was pulled from immuneACCESS by TCRdb, which kept in-frame rearrangements only. Such tables lose some clones; where checked, under half of the loss comes from unresolved V genes, and the rest has no known cause. The sample yields 70,000 to 85,000 clones; 95% to 98% were counted once. The leading ten clones occupy 0.15% to 0.2% of the sample. Material: T cells isolated from PBMCs. These TCRs come from a human donor in good health.

The chain recombines TRBV5-6 with TRBJ2-5; 14 nucleotides line up with TRBD2. This CDR3 has 16 residues. After removal of 5 bases from V and 1 base from J, the junction contained 4 bases not matched to a gene. The V gene's germline CDR1 is SGHDT and CDR2 YYEEEE. In DNA form, the CDR3 reads TGTGCCAGCAGTATCGGACTAGCGGGGGGCCAAGAGACCCAGTACTTC. Residues: CASSIGLAGGQETQYF.

The CDR3 nucleotides read TGTGCCAGCAGCTTAGGGGGACACAGCGCGAACACCGGGGAGCTGTTTTTT. Encoded protein: CASSLGGHSANTGELFF. V is TRBV11-1 and J is TRBJ2-2, with D tentatively TRBD1 (6 bases). Per the germline V gene, CDR1 is SGHAT and CDR2 is FQDESV (reference sequence). V was cut by 1 base and J by 0 bases, with 12 bases left in between. The CDR3 sequence is 17 residues long.

As DNA, the CDR3 is TGTGCCAGCAGCGAACAGGGAGGGACCTACGAGCAGTACTTC. It yields the protein CASSEQGGTYEQYF. The chain is built from TRBV9 and TRBJ2-7; weak D call: TRBD2 (7 bases). Germline-derived CDR1 and CDR2 are SGDLS and YYNGEE. The CDR3 covers 14 residues. Trimming removed 3 bases at V and 2 bases at J, with 12 bases between.

The gene calls are TRBV30 and TRBJ1-5, with D possibly being TRBD1 (5 bases). V shed 4 bases and J shed 7 bases, with 11 bases lying between them. Germline CDR1 GTSNPN, CDR2 SVGIG (reference sequence). CDR3 length: 12 amino acids. The CDR3 sequence is CAWNRRGQPQHF. The CDR3 coding sequence is TGTGCCTGGAACCGAAGGGGACAGCCCCAGCATTTT.

The chain uses TRBV28 and TRBJ2-5, with D perhaps TRBD1 (8 bases). CDR3 length equals 16 residues. Germline CDR1 and CDR2: MDHEN and SYDVKM. V lost 4 bases and J 3 bases, leaving 18 bases between the germline ends. CDR3 DNA: TGTGCCAGCAGTTACCGGGGAGGGGACAGGAAAGAGACCCAGTACTTC. It encodes CASSYRGGDRKETQYF.

The chain employs TRBV15 and TRBJ2-6, with 7 bases fitting TRBD1. The CDR3 has 21 amino acids. Germline V gene lookup returns CDR1 LNHNV and CDR2 YYDKDF (reference sequence). Unmatched junction bases numbered 22, after V lost 5 bases and J lost 3 bases. This CDR3 reads CATSGPTVPGTESYGANVLTF. In DNA form, the CDR3 reads TGTGCCACCAGCGGCCCGACCGTTCCGGGGACAGAGTCCTATGGGGCCAACGTCCTGACTTTC.

CDR3 nucleotides: TGTGCCAGAAGCTTAAGACAGGGGTGCGCTGGAAACACCATATATTTT. This gives the protein CARSLRQGCAGNTIYF. V is TRBV5-3 and J is TRBJ1-3; 8 bases are a match to TRBD1. TRBV5-3 is marked as an open reading frame, function uncertain. The CDR3 is 16 amino acids. The J segment lost 2 bases and the V segment lost 2 bases, leaving 6 bases of the junction unmatched.

J is TRBJ2-6 and V is TRBV4-2; weak D call: TRBD1 (5 bases). Germline V gene sequence: CDR1 LGHNA, CDR2 YNFKEQ. Trimming pared 0 bases from V and 2 bases from J, leaving 8 bases between. There are 16 residues in the CDR3. The CDR3, as DNA: TGTGCCAGCAGCCAAGATGCGGACACTGGGGCCAACGTCCTGACTTTC. It codes for CASSQDADTGANVLTF.

This chain uses TRBV5-1 with TRBJ2-5; tentatively, D is TRBD1 (6 bases). This CDR3 contains 14 residues. The germline CDR1 and CDR2 sequences are SGHRS and YFSETQ. Trimming stripped 3 bases from V and 2 bases from J, with 11 bases between. CDR3 region: CASSSQGLQETQYF. As DNA, the CDR3 is TGCGCCAGCAGCTCCCAGGGGTTACAAGAGACCCAGTACTTC. Full variable domain (rest looked up from reference TRBV5-1 and TRBJ2-5): KAGVTQTPRYLIKTRGQQVTLSCSPISGHRSVSWYQQTPGQGLQFLFEYFSETQRNKGNFPGRFSGRQFSNSRSEMNVSTLELGDSALYLCASSSQGLQETQYFGPGTRLLVL.

The chain links TRBV7-9 to TRBJ2-1, with a possible D match to TRBD1 (5 bases). Germline V CDR1 and CDR2: SEHNR, FQNEAQ (reference sequence). The CDR3 sequence is 12 residues long. V was shortened by 11 bases and J by 5 bases, with 13 bases between the two germline ends. The CDR3 here is CAGYGADNEQFF. CDR3 nucleotide sequence: TGTGCCGGTTATGGGGCAGACAATGAGCAGTTCTTC. The whole variable domain, filled in from reference TRBV7-9 and TRBJ2-1, reads DTGVSQNPRHKITKRGQNVTFRCDPISEHNRLYWYRQTLGQGPEFLTYFQNEAQLEKSRLLSDRFSAERPKGSFSTLEIQRTEQGDSAMYLCAGYGADNEQFFGPGTRLTVL.

The chain uses TRBV10-1 and TRBJ2-4, with a possible D match to TRBD1 (5 bases). Germline values: CDR1 WNHNN, CDR2 SYGVQD (reference sequence). The CDR3 is made up of 16 amino acids. Deletions cut 2 bases from V and 5 bases from J, with 16 bases between. The CDR3 reads CASSEAGKRGENIQYF. The CDR3 DNA follows: TGCGCCAGCAGTGAGGCAGGGAAGCGTGGCGAAAACATTCAGTACTTC.

The chain is built from TRBV14 and TRBJ1-2, with D perhaps matching TRBD1 (6 bases). Per the germline V gene, CDR1 is SGHDN and CDR2 is FVKESK. This CDR3 spans 13 amino acids. The V end was cut by 0 bases, the J end by 4 bases, with 6 bases between. CDR3 protein: CASSQDRGYGYTF. The CDR3 DNA follows: TGTGCCAGCAGCCAAGACAGGGGCTATGGCTACACCTTC.

Here the CDR3 reads CASSLTVVASGAGGAPDTQYF. Written as DNA, the CDR3 is TGTGCCAGCTCACTTACAGTGGTCGCTAGCGGAGCCGGTGGGGCACCAGATACGCAGTATTTT. The chain combines TRBV18 with TRBJ2-3; 7 positions match TRBD2. CDR3 length: 21 residues. From germline, CDR1 is KGHSH and CDR2 LQKENI. The J segment lost 4 bases and the V segment lost 4 bases, leaving 26 bases of the junction unmatched.

This chain connects TRBV29-1 to TRBJ2-1; weak D call: TRBD2 (5 bases). The V and J ends lost 3 bases and 10 bases respectively, with 13 bases between them. The CDR3 runs to 12 residues. Looked up from germline, CDR1 is SQVTM and CDR2 is ANQGSEA. In nucleotides, the CDR3 is TGCAGCGTTGACGGGGTCGGGCACGAGCAGTTCTTC. Amino acids: CSVDGVGHEQFF.

This clone was recorded only once. V gene TRBV29-1 combines with J gene TRBJ1-2; no reliable D call. The CDR3 contains 12 residues. V gave up 6 bases and J gave up 6 bases, with 14 bases separating them. Germline V gene lookup returns CDR1 SQVTM and CDR2 ANQGSEA. CDR3 sequence (DNA): TGCAGCGTACCAGGAGGGCGGAATGGCTACACCTTC. Its protein is CSVPGGRNGYTF.

V is TRBV6-6 and J is TRBJ2-2; 8 bases agree with TRBD1. The CDR3 extends over 14 amino acids. Trimming took 4 bases from V and 5 from J; bases not matched to a gene: 3. Germline V lookup: CDR1 MNHNY, CDR2 SVGAGI (reference sequence). The CDR3 coding sequence is TGTGCCAGCAGTTTATACAGGGGGACCGGGGAGCTGTTTTTT. This gives the protein CASSLYRGTGELFF.

This clone occurred once. The gene calls are TRBV28 and TRBJ1-1, with 11 bases aligning to TRBD1. The CDR3 loop spans 16 amino acids. Trimming took 5 bases from V and 7 from J; bases not matched to a gene: 12. The germline gives CDR1 MDHEN, CDR2 SYDVKM. DNA for the CDR3: TGTGCCAGCAGTCCCTCCGGGACAGGGGGGGTATTTGAAGCTTTCTTT. It is translated as CASSPSGTGGVFEAFF.

The chain has TRBV7-8 and TRBJ2-3; no firm D call. This CDR3 contains 15 residues. With 1 base removed from V and 2 bases from J, the gap between germline ends came to 10 bases. CDR1 is SGHVS, CDR2 FQNEAQ, per germline. The CDR3 sequence: CASSLEVQFTDTQYF. The CDR3 DNA reads TGTGCCAGCAGCTTAGAGGTACAGTTCACAGATACGCAGTATTTT.